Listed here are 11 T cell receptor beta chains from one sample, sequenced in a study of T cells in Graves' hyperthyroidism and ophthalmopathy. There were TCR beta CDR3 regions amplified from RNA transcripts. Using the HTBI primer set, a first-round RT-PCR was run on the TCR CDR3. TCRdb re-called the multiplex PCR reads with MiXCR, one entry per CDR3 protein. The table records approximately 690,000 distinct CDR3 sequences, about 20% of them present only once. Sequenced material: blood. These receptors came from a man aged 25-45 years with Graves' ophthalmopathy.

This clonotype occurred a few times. The CDR3 DNA is TGTGCCAGCAGCTTACAGGGATTCCCTGAAGCTTTCTTT. It yields the protein CASSLQGFPEAFF. The genes are TRBV7-8 and TRBJ1-1; TRBD1 is a possible D gene (5 bases). V lost 2 bases to trimming and J lost 6 bases, with 10 bases between them. There are 13 residues in the CDR3. In germline, CDR1 is SGHVS, CDR2 FQNEAQ. Combining the CDR3 with reference TRBV7-8 and TRBJ1-1 gives the whole variable domain GAGVSQSPRYKVAKRGQDVALRCDPISGHVSLFWYQQALGQGPEFLTYFQNEAQLDKSGLPSDRFFAERPEGSVSTLKIQRTQQEDSAVYLCASSLQGFPEAFFGQGTRLTVV.

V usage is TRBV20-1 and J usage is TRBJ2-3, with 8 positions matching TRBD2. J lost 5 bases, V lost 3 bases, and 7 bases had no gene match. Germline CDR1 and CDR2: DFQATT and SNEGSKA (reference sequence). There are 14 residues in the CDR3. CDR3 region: CSASIGLAGDTQYF. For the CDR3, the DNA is TGCAGTGCTAGTATTGGGCTAGCGGGAGATACGCAGTATTTT.

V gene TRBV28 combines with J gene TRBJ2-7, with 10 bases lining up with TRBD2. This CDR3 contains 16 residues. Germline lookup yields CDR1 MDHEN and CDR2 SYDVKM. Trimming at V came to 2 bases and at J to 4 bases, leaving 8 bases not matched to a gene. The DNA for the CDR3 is TGTGCCAGCAGTTTACTGCCTAGCGGGAGTTTGTACGAGCAGTACTTC. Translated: CASSLLPSGSLYEQYF.

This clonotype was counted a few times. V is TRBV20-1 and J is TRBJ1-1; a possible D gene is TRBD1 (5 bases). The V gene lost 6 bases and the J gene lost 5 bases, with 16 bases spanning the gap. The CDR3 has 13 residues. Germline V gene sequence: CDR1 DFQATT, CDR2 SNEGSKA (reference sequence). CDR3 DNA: TGCAGTGCCCCAGACCACCGGGGGACTGAAGCTTTCTTT. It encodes CSAPDHRGTEAFF.

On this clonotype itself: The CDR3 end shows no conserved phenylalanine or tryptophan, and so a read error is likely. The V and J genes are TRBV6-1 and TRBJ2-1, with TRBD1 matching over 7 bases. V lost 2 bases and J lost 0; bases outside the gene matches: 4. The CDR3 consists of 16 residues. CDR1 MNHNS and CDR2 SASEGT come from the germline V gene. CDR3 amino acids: CASSERQGISYNEQFL. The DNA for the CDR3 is TGTGCCAGCAGTGAAAGACAGGGAATCTCCTACAATGAGCAGTTCCTC.

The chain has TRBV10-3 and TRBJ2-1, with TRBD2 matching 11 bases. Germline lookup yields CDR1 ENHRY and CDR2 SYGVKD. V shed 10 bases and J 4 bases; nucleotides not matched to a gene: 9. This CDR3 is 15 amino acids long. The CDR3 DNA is TGTGCCACCCAACCGGTAGCGGGAGGGTACAATGAGCAGTTCTTC. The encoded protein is CATQPVAGGYNEQFF.

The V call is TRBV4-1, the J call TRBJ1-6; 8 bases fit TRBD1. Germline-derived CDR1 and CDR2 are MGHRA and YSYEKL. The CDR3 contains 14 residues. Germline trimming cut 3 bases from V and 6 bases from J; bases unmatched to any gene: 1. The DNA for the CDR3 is TGCGCCAGCAGCCATGGACAGGGTAATTCACCCCTCCACTTT. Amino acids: CASSHGQGNSPLHF.

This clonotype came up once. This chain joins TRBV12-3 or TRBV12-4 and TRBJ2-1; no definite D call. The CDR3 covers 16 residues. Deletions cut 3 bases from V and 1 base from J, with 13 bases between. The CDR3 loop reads CASSFLVGSSYNEQFF. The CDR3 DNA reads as TGTGCCAGCAGTTTCCTAGTAGGAAGTTCCTACAATGAGCAGTTCTTC.

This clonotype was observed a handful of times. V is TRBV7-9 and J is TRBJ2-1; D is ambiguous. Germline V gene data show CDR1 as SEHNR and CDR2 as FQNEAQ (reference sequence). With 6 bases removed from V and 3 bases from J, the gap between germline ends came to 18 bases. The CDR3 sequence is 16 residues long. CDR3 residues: CASRPPGWQIYNEQFF. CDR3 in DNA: TGTGCCAGCAGGCCTCCCGGATGGCAGATCTACAATGAGCAGTTCTTC. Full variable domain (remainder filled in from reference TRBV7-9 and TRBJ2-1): DTGVSQNPRHKITKRGQNVTFRCDPISEHNRLYWYRQTLGQGPEFLTYFQNEAQLEKSRLLSDRFSAERPKGSFSTLEIQRTEQGDSAMYLCASRPPGWQIYNEQFFGPGTRLTVL.

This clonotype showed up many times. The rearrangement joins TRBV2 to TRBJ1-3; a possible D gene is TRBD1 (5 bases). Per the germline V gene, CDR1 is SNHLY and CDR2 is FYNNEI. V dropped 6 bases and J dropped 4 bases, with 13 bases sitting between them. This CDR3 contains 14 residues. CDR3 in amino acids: CASREGIAGNTIYF. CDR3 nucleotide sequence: TGTGCCAGCAGAGAGGGGATCGCCGGAAACACCATATATTTT.

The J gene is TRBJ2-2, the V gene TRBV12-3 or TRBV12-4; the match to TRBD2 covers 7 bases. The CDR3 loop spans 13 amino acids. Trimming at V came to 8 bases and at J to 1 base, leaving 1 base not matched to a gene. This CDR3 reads CASGGENTGELFF. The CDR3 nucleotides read TGTGCCAGCGGGGGGGAGAACACCGGGGAGCTGTTTTTT.